Below are 5 T cell receptor beta chains sequenced from a single sample in a study of T cell changes during pregnancy in multiple sclerosis. Measured with immunoSEQ multiplex PCR; TCRdb has only the in-frame clones, and not every one. The sample comprises about 100,000 clones, around 93% of which are singletons, and less than 2% rests with the top ten. Here the sequenced sample was peripheral blood, taken after pregnancy. These receptors were obtained from a female donor with multiple sclerosis, enrolled in a pregnancy study.

CDR3 coding DNA: TGTGCCAGCATCCCCGACAGGGGGCGTCGGGAGACCCAGTACTTC. It codes for CASIPDRGRRETQYF. The chain employs TRBV6-1 and TRBJ2-5; TRBD1 aligns across 10 bases. The CDR3 is 15 amino acids. V dropped 7 bases and J dropped 5; count of bases not matched to a gene: 10. From germline, CDR1 is MNHNS and CDR2 SASEGT.

The rearrangement uses TRBV6-1 and TRBJ2-7; 7 bases map to TRBD2. The length of the CDR3 is 17 residues. V lost 3 bases to trimming and J lost 2 bases; unmatched junction nucleotides: 13. CDR1 and CDR2 (germline): MNHNS, SASEGT. The CDR3 loop reads CASSDAFSGRAAYEQYF. The CDR3 DNA reads TGTGCCAGCAGTGACGCCTTCTCAGGGAGGGCAGCCTACGAGCAGTACTTC.

The gene calls are TRBV6-5 and TRBJ2-7; 10 bases agree with TRBD2. After removal of 5 bases from V and 4 bases from J, the junction contained 5 bases not matched to a gene. This CDR3 comprises 14 residues. Germline CDR1 MNHEY, CDR2 SVGAGI. The CDR3 DNA reads TGTGCCAGCAGTAGGCTAGCGGGGGATTACGAGCAGTACTTC. The encoded protein is CASSRLAGDYEQYF.

The V and J genes are TRBV10-3 and TRBJ1-5; TRBD1 matches 7 bases. V was pared by 0 bases and J by 3 bases, with 2 bases of the junction left unmatched. From germline, CDR1 is ENHRY and CDR2 SYGVKD. CDR3 length: 15 amino acids. The CDR3 sequence is CAISESTGYNQPQHF. The CDR3, as DNA: TGTGCCATCAGTGAGTCGACAGGGTACAATCAGCCCCAGCATTTT.

The rearrangement uses TRBV6-1 and TRBJ2-5; 7 nucleotides line up with TRBD2. The germline gives CDR1 MNHNS, CDR2 SASEGT. J gave up 2 bases and V 7 bases, and 7 bases lay outside the gene matches. The length of the CDR3 is 14 residues. The CDR3 DNA sequence: TGTGCCAGCAACGGGAGGACGGTACAAGAGACCCAGTACTTC. Protein sequence: CASNGRTVQETQYF.